Following are 14 T cell receptor beta chains from one sample sequenced in a study of blood T cells in healthy people across ages. PCR was performed a second time for 7 to 11 cycles using a sample-barcoded 5' primer and a J-beta primer mix. MiXCR, run by TCRdb on the 5' RACE reads, gives a single entry per CDR3 protein. Counted here are 600,000 to 900,000 distinct CDR3 sequences, around a quarter occurring once; the ten biggest clones make up under 3%. The same data also went into a second study, on T cells of mothers and their children.

The sample consisted of blood. The receptors originated from a boy aged 5-17 years in good health.

A few counts support this clonotype. V is TRBV12-3 or TRBV12-4 and J is TRBJ2-5, with 9 bases fitting TRBD1. The CDR3 loop spans 14 amino acids. Trimming at V came to 6 bases and at J to 4 bases, leaving 6 bases not matched to a gene. This CDR3 reads CASSKQGALETQYF. The CDR3 region has the DNA TGTGCCAGCAGCAAACAGGGGGCACTAGAGACCCAGTACTTC.

The V and J genes are TRBV7-9 and TRBJ2-1; D uncertain. The J call may be mistaken, given a closer DNA end match to TRBJ2-7. Germline assignment: CDR1 SEHNR and CDR2 FQNEAQ (reference sequence). The CDR3 runs 14 residues. CDR3 in amino acids: CASTSRGVKNEQYF. The DNA for the CDR3 is TGTGCCAGCACGTCACGTGGGGTCAAAAACGAGCAGTACTTC.

The chain carries TRBV12-5 and TRBJ1-6; 8 nucleotides match TRBD1. The CDR3 has 16 amino acids. After removal of 7 bases from V and 3 bases from J, the junction contained 8 bases not matched to a gene. The germline gives CDR1 LGHNT, CDR2 FRNRAP. This CDR3 reads CASVWGTGDYNSPLHF. DNA of the CDR3: TGTGCTAGTGTGTGGGGGACAGGAGACTATAATTCACCCCTCCACTTT.

CDR3 residues: CASRTAGQSYGYTF. Written as DNA, the CDR3 is TGTGCCAGCAGGACCGCGGGACAATCCTATGGCTACACCTTC. The rearrangement joins TRBV12-3 or TRBV12-4 to TRBJ1-2; the D gene is possibly TRBD1 (6 bases). V was cut by 6 bases and J by 4 bases, with 15 bases left in between. The CDR3 runs to 14 residues.

The J gene is TRBJ1-1, the V gene TRBV7-9; the D is unclear. The V end lost 0 bases, the J end lost 10 bases, and 9 bases lay between the germline ends. From germline, CDR1 is SEHNR and CDR2 FQNEAQ (reference sequence). The CDR3 extends over 12 amino acids. CDR3 sequence reads: CASSLASRGAFF. CDR3 coding DNA: TGTGCCAGCAGCTTAGCGAGTCGTGGAGCTTTCTTT.

This clonotype occurred a few times. The chain carries TRBV28 and TRBJ2-7; D is uncertain. The CDR3 spans 14 residues. Germline lookup yields CDR1 MDHEN and CDR2 SYDVKM. V lost 3 bases and J 1 base, leaving 10 bases between the germline ends. The CDR3: CASSFRIESYEQYF. The DNA of the CDR3 is TGTGCCAGCAGTTTCCGCATAGAGTCCTACGAGCAGTACTTC.

V is TRBV4-2 and J is TRBJ2-1; TRBD2 matches 8 bases. The CDR3 spans 16 residues. J gave up 7 bases and V 0 bases, and 8 bases lay outside the gene matches. CDR1 is LGHNA and CDR2 is YNFKEQ in the germline V gene. CDR3 protein: CASSQEGVAGLNEQFF. The CDR3 DNA is TGTGCCAGCAGCCAAGAGGGGGTAGCGGGGCTAAATGAGCAGTTCTTC.

The chain joins TRBV3-1 to TRBJ1-5, with TRBD1 as a possible D gene (5 bases). Germline lookup yields CDR1 LGHDT and CDR2 YNNKEL (reference sequence). V lost 4 bases to trimming and J lost 9 bases, with 16 bases between them. This CDR3 is 14 amino acids long. The CDR3 DNA follows: TGTGCCAGCAGCCCGGGGACGGGCCGGGGGCCCCAGCATTTT. It is translated as CASSPGTGRGPQHF.

This clonotype was found a few times. This chain connects TRBV12-3 or TRBV12-4 to TRBJ1-3; tentative D call: TRBD1 (5 bases). This CDR3 is built from 14 residues. Trimming removed 4 bases from V and 0 bases from J, with 7 bases in between. Here the CDR3 DNA reads TGTGCCAGCAGTTCAGGGATCTCTGGAAACACCATATATTTT. Protein sequence: CASSSGISGNTIYF.

The chain has TRBV11-2 and TRBJ2-5, with D uncertain. Trimming shortened V by 1 base and J by 5 bases, and 8 bases separated the two germline ends. Germline values: CDR1 SGHAT, CDR2 FQNNGV. The CDR3 loop spans 13 amino acids. CDR3 residues: CASSLGVSETQYF. CDR3 nucleotide sequence: TGTGCCAGCAGCTTAGGTGTAAGCGAGACCCAGTACTTC.

This clonotype has at least ten counts. CDR3 region: CASSLVGGSSTDTQYF. For the CDR3, the DNA is TGCGCCAGCAGTCTGGTTGGGGGGTCTAGCACAGATACGCAGTATTTT. V and J are TRBV4-1 and TRBJ2-3, with TRBD2 as a possible D gene (6 bases). The CDR3 spans 16 residues. The V gene lost 6 bases and the J gene lost 0 bases, with 16 bases spanning the gap. Germline values: CDR1 MGHRA, CDR2 YSYEKL.

The table lists this clonotype with many counts. The chain combines TRBV7-3 with TRBJ1-4; D is undetermined. V was trimmed by 6 bases and J by 8 bases, leaving 13 bases between them. This CDR3 region has 13 residues. The germline V gene has CDR1 SGHTA and CDR2 FQGTGA. This chain's CDR3 is CASSLTGGEKLFF. The CDR3 nucleotides read TGTGCCAGCAGTCTAACGGGTGGGGAAAAACTGTTTTTT.

This clonotype was counted once. The V and J genes are TRBV28 and TRBJ2-7, with a possible D match to TRBD1 (6 bases). The J call could be wrong; TRBJ2-5 is a better fit for the DNA end. The germline V gene has CDR1 MDHEN and CDR2 SYDVKM. The CDR3 loop spans 15 amino acids. Here the CDR3 DNA reads TGTGCCAGCAGTTCGGGACATTCGTTAGGGGAGACCCAGTACTTC. Protein sequence: CASSSGHSLGETQYF.

CDR3 nucleotides: TGTGCCAGCAGTTTAGCGCGGGACAGGGGAAAAATAAAAGCTTTCTTT. Its protein is CASSLARDRGKIKAFF. The genes are TRBV12-3 or TRBV12-4 and TRBJ1-1; 10 nucleotides line up with TRBD1. V lost 0 bases, J lost 9 bases, and 10 bases stayed unmatched. This CDR3 region has 16 residues.